This entry is about one T cell receptor beta chain. Its antigen is currently unknown. These data are taken from a study of T cells in Graves' hyperthyroidism and ophthalmopathy. Notes on the study in general: Blood held most thyroid clonotypes expanded above 0.001 frequency.

Amplification of TCR beta CDR3 regions used RNA as the template. When the TCR CDR3 underwent first-round RT-PCR, the HTBI primer set was used. TCRdb passed the multiplex PCR reads through MiXCR, listing each CDR3 protein once. The sample has around 600,000 distinct CDR3 sequences, about 45% seen once. The CDR3 runs 16 residues. Germline V CDR1 and CDR2: SGHDN, FVKESK. Trimming pared 4 bases from V and 2 bases from J, leaving 18 bases between. This sequence originates from an adult man with Graves' disease, either hyperthyroidism or ophthalmopathy (not recorded which). The sample taken for sequencing was peripheral blood or thyroid tissue (not recorded which). The V call is TRBV14, the J call TRBJ2-7, with D tentatively TRBD1 (5 bases). CDR3 in amino acids: CASSPLGASLAYEQYF. The CDR3 region has the DNA TGTGCCAGCAGCCCGCTAGGGGCCTCCCTTGCCTACGAGCAGTACTTC. The variable domain in full, completed from reference TRBV14 and TRBJ2-7, reads EAGVTQFPSHSVIEKGQTVTLRCDPISGHDNLYWYRRVMGKEIKFLLHFVKESKQDESGMPNNRFLAERTGGTYSTLKVQPAELEDSGVYFCASSPLGASLAYEQYFGPGTRLTVT.